This T cell receptor beta chain stems from a study of identical twins. Regarding the study as a whole: Beta clonotypes that were abundant in cord blood contained fewer insertions, a pattern absent from memory repertoires. Findings depended on cross-sectional statistics rather than tracking the same donors.

J lost 6 bases, V lost 6 bases, and 6 bases had no gene match. The CDR3 runs to 13 residues. Looked up from germline, CDR1 is SEHNR and CDR2 is FQNEAQ (reference sequence). Ten or more counts support this clonotype. What it recognizes is unknown. Healthy Caucasian individuals made up all the donors. With template switching, a universal primer site was added, and the cDNA carried unique molecular identifiers. TCRdb processed the 5' RACE reads anew with MiXCR; each CDR3 protein has one entry. Among about 720,000 distinct CDR3 sequences listed, more than 6.5% were seen once. These same data were also listed under a study on yellow fever vaccine responses in identical twins.

This chain connects TRBV7-9 to TRBJ2-7; 9 nucleotides align to TRBD1. Sequencing was performed on PBMCs. This sequence was found in a woman in her late teens or twenties in good health. CDR3 bases: TGTGCCAGCAGAACCGGGACAGGGTCCGAGCAGTACTTC. It translates to CASRTGTGSEQYF.